This passage covers 21 T cell receptor beta chains from one sample sequenced in a study of cytomegalovirus exposure and HLA in healthy donors (dated by TCRdb to about 2017). The library was obtained by the immunoSEQ multiplex PCR assay. For the multiplex PCR, a mixture combining 60 forward primers for TCR Vbeta segments and 13 reverse primers for TCR Jbeta segments was used. TCRdb provides this immuneACCESS table in a form limited to in-frame rearrangements. Some clones are lacking; in checked studies, under half of them reflect an unresolved V gene, and why the rest are absent is not known. The sample contains some 190,000 clones, 70% to 80% of them found a single time. 2% to 2.5% of the sample is held by the ten biggest clonotypes. The sample taken for sequencing was PBMCs. Every receptor here comes from a woman under 40 in good health and CMV-seropositive.

This chain links TRBV5-4 with TRBJ1-5; 10 bases line up with TRBD1. The CDR3 contains 13 residues. The V segment lost 7 bases and the J segment 7 bases; nucleotides outside the gene matches: 5. Looked up from germline, CDR1 is SGHNT and CDR2 is YYREEE (reference sequence). The CDR3 loop reads CASSRQGAQPQHF. DNA of the CDR3: TGTGCCAGCTCTCGACAGGGGGCCCAGCCCCAGCATTTT.

This clone was observed a few times. This chain links TRBV7-2 with TRBJ2-7; 11 nucleotides agree with TRBD1. This CDR3 comprises 15 residues. The germline V gene has CDR1 SGHTA and CDR2 FQGNSA. J gave up 1 base and V 5 bases, and 4 bases lay outside the gene matches. In DNA form, the CDR3 reads TGTGCCAGCAGCGCCGGGACAGGGGGTTCCTACGAGCAGTACTTC. Translated: CASSAGTGGSYEQYF.

The V call is TRBV10-3, the J call TRBJ2-7, with a weak D call TRBD2 (6 bases). V shed 2 bases and J shed 3 bases, with 20 bases lying between them. The V gene's germline CDR1 is ENHRY and CDR2 SYGVKD. This CDR3 is 17 amino acids long. CDR3 DNA: TGTGCCATCAGTGAGGGAGGGGCAGGTACACCCGGCTACGAGCAGTACTTC. This gives the protein CAISEGGAGTPGYEQYF.

The chain employs TRBV30 and TRBJ2-7; TRBD1 aligns across 8 bases. CDR3 size: 13 residues. Germline V CDR1 and CDR2: GTSNPN, SVGIG (reference sequence). V lost 2 bases and J lost 6; bases outside the gene matches: 6. DNA of the CDR3: TGTGCCTGGAGTCCGGGGCAGGGGGCCGAGCAGTACTTC. It is translated as CAWSPGQGAEQYF.

Concerning this clone: An end of the junction differs from the germline gene, which may be a read error. The chain recombines TRBV5-4 with TRBJ2-3; D is unresolved. The CDR3 spans 14 residues. Germline values: CDR1 SGHNT, CDR2 YYREEE (reference sequence). The CDR3 protein is CASAPGFVTDTQFF. The CDR3 bases are TGTGCCAGCGCCCCTGGGTTCGTCACAGATACGCAGTTTTTT.

This chain uses TRBV29-1 with TRBJ1-1; TRBD1 agrees at 7 bases. Germline V gene data show CDR1 as SQVTM and CDR2 as ANQGSEA. The CDR3 extends over 12 amino acids. V shed 7 bases, J shed 4 bases, and the junction held 6 bases outside the gene matches. The DNA for the CDR3 is TGCAGCGGTTGGGACAGACTCACTGAAGCTTTCTTT. Amino acids: CSGWDRLTEAFF.

The sample holds a few counts of this clone. This sequence joins TRBV7-2 and TRBJ2-5, with D perhaps matching TRBD1 (6 bases). Germline V lookup: CDR1 SGHTA, CDR2 FQGNSA. V was clipped by 0 bases and J by 7 bases, with 15 bases between them. CDR3 length: 15 amino acids. The CDR3 region has the DNA TGTGCCAGCAGCTTAGCGACAGGCCTAGGCTCGACCCAGTACTTC. This codes for CASSLATGLGSTQYF. Full variable domain (rest looked up from reference TRBV7-2 and TRBJ2-5): GAGVSQSPSNKVTEKGKDVELRCDPISGHTALYWYRQSLGQGLEFLIYFQGNSAPDKSGLPSDRFSAERTGGSVSTLTIQRTQQEDSAVYLCASSLATGLGSTQYFGPGTRLLVL.

V usage is TRBV6-1 and J usage is TRBJ1-6, with D perhaps matching TRBD1 (5 bases). Germline V lookup: CDR1 MNHNS, CDR2 SASEGT. The CDR3 is made up of 14 amino acids. The germline V and J ends were trimmed by 1 base and 10 bases, with 11 bases remaining between them. The CDR3: CASSEVGLISPLHF. Here the CDR3 DNA reads TGTGCCAGCAGTGAAGTGGGACTAATCTCACCCCTCCACTTT.

The rearrangement joins TRBV5-4 to TRBJ2-1; TRBD2 aligns across 8 bases. The germline CDR1 and CDR2 sequences are SGHNT and YYREEE (reference sequence). Trimming cost V 3 bases and J 4 bases; bases outside gene matches: 12. CDR3 size: 17 residues. DNA for the CDR3: TGTGCCAGCAGCTCGCAGATTCGACGGGGGGGATACAATGAGCAGTTCTTC. Protein product: CASSSQIRRGGYNEQFF.

J is TRBJ2-1 and V is TRBV6-1; D may be TRBD2 (7 bases). The CDR3 length is 15 residues. The germline gives CDR1 MNHNS, CDR2 SASEGT. V was cut by 8 bases and J by 8 bases, with 22 bases left in between. In nucleotides, the CDR3 is TGTGCCAGCCTCAAAGGGGAGCAGGGGAGGGATGAGCAGTTCTTC. Protein: CASLKGEQGRDEQFF.

V usage is TRBV11-2 and J usage is TRBJ2-7; 11 bases are shared with TRBD2. The CDR3 spans 18 residues. Germline V gene lookup returns CDR1 SGHAT and CDR2 FQNNGV. After removal of 4 bases from V and 1 base from J, the junction contained 12 bases not matched to a gene. The CDR3 DNA reads as TGTGCCAGCAGCTGGAATGGTATGACTAGCGGGGTATCCTACGAGCAGTACTTC. The encoded protein is CASSWNGMTSGVSYEQYF.

In nucleotides, the CDR3 is TGTGCTAGTGGTTTGGGGGGGACAGCGGGAGATACGCAGTATTTT. The encoded protein is CASGLGGTAGDTQYF. This sequence joins TRBV12-5 and TRBJ2-3, with D possibly being TRBD1 (7 bases). V dropped 1 base and J dropped 5 bases, with 13 bases sitting between them. The germline gives CDR1 LGHNT, CDR2 FRNRAP. This CDR3 is 15 amino acids long.

The CDR3 DNA sequence: TGTGCCAGCATCACCGGGACAGGGGTCCTCTATGGCTACACCTTC. The encoded protein is CASITGTGVLYGYTF. J is TRBJ1-2 and V is TRBV28, with 10 bases lining up with TRBD1. V was pared by 7 bases and J by 4 bases, with 9 bases of the junction left unmatched. Germline loops: CDR1 MDHEN, CDR2 SYDVKM. The CDR3 runs 15 residues.

V and J are TRBV2 and TRBJ1-2; tentatively, D is TRBD1 (5 bases). Germline V gene sequence: CDR1 SNHLY, CDR2 FYNNEI. The CDR3 covers 12 residues. V was pared by 4 bases and J by 4 bases, with 7 bases between. The CDR3 here is CASSATAYGYTF. CDR3 nucleotides: TGTGCCAGCAGTGCGACAGCCTATGGCTACACCTTC. The variable domain in full, completed from reference TRBV2 and TRBJ1-2, reads EPEVTQTPSHQVTQMGQEVILRCVPISNHLYFYWYRQILGQKVEFLVSFYNNEISEKSEIFDDQFSVERPDGSNFTLKIRSTKLEDSAMYFCASSATAYGYTFGSGTRLTVV.

This clone was seen a handful of times. The gene calls are TRBV28 and TRBJ2-1, with 10 bases lining up with TRBD2. V was pared by 7 bases and J by 3 bases, with 9 bases of the junction left unmatched. The CDR3 totals 16 residues. CDR1 is MDHEN, CDR2 SYDVKM, per germline. The CDR3 loop reads CASTESGGARYNEQFF. DNA for the CDR3: TGTGCCAGCACGGAAAGCGGGGGGGCCCGCTACAATGAGCAGTTCTTC.

The chain has TRBV7-2 and TRBJ2-6; 10 positions agree with TRBD2. Looked up from germline, CDR1 is SGHTA and CDR2 is FQGNSA. This CDR3 has 18 amino acids. V shed 5 bases, J shed 0 bases, and the junction held 7 bases outside the gene matches. The CDR3 sequence is CASSTHLAGASGANVLTF. CDR3 bases: TGTGCCAGCAGCACCCACCTAGCGGGGGCCTCTGGGGCCAACGTCCTGACTTTC.

CDR3 in amino acids: CASSAASQPQHF. CDR3 sequence (DNA): TGTGCCAGCTCAGCGGCTAGTCAGCCCCAGCATTTT. V and J are TRBV18 and TRBJ1-5; D call uncertain. Germline values: CDR1 KGHSH, CDR2 LQKENI. There are 12 residues in the CDR3. The ends were cut back, 5 bases at V and 6 bases at J, with 8 bases in the middle.

For this clone: Other DNA sequences from this sample encode an identical CDR3 as well. The chain has TRBV7-3 and TRBJ2-1; TRBD2 aligns across 11 bases. The V gene end was trimmed by 5 bases and the J gene end by 1 base; junction bases not matched to a gene: 1. CDR1 and CDR2 from the germline V gene are SGHTA and FQGTGA. The CDR3 runs 15 residues. The CDR3 protein is CASSRTSGSYNEQFF. In DNA, the CDR3 is TGTGCCAGCAGCCGGACTAGCGGGTCCTACAATGAGCAGTTCTTC. Full variable domain (rest looked up from reference TRBV7-3 and TRBJ2-1): GAGVSQTPSNKVTEKGKYVELRCDPISGHTALYWYRQSLGQGPEFLIYFQGTGAADDSGLPNDRFFAVRPEGSVSTLKIQRTERGDSAVYLCASSRTSGSYNEQFFGPGTRLTVL.

This clone was recorded once. The rearrangement links TRBV6-5 to TRBJ2-1; a possible D gene is TRBD2 (7 bases). The germline V gene has CDR1 MNHEY and CDR2 SVGAGI. The CDR3 runs 13 residues. The V end was cut by 5 bases, the J end by 6 bases, with 11 bases between. Here the CDR3 DNA reads TGTGCCAGCAGTCTCGGGGGGCTCAATGAGCAGTTCTTC. This codes for CASSLGGLNEQFF.

The chain is built from TRBV15 and TRBJ2-3; D may be TRBD2 (6 bases). V was pared by 3 bases and J by 7 bases, with 17 bases between. Germline V gene lookup returns CDR1 LNHNV and CDR2 YYDKDF (reference sequence). The CDR3 spans 15 residues. The CDR3: CATSSTSQQRHTQYF. The CDR3 region has the DNA TGTGCCACCAGCAGCACTAGCCAACAGCGTCATACGCAGTATTTT.

This clone came up once. J is TRBJ2-5 and V is TRBV7-2; the D is unclear. The ends were cut back, 1 base at V and 5 bases at J, with 5 bases in the middle. Germline CDR1 is SGHTA and CDR2 is FQGNSA. The CDR3 length is 12 residues. This CDR3 reads CASSLVVETQYF. Here the CDR3 DNA reads TGTGCCAGCAGCTTAGTAGTCGAGACCCAGTACTTC.